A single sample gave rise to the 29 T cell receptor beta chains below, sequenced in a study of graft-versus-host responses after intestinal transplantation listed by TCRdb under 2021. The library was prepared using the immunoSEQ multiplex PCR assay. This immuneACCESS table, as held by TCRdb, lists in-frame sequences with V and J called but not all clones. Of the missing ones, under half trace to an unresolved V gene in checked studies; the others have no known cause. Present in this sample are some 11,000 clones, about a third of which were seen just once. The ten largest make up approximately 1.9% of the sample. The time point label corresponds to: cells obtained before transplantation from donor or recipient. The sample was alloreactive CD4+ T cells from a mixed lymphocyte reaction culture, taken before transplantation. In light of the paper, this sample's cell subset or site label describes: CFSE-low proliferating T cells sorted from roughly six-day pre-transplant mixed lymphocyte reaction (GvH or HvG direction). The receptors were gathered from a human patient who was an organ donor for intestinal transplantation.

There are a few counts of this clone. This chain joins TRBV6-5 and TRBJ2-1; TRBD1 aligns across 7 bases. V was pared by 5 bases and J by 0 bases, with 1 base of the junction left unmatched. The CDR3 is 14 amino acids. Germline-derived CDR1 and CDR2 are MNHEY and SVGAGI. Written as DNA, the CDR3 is TGTGCCAGCAGTCGGACAGGCTCCTACAATGAGCAGTTCTTC. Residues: CASSRTGSYNEQFF.

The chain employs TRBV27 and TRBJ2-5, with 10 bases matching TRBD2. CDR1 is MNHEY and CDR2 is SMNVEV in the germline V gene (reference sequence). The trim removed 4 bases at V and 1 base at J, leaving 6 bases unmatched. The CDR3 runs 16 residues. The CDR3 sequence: CASSSLAGVFQETQYF. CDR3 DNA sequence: TGTGCCAGCAGTTCCCTAGCGGGGGTCTTCCAAGAGACCCAGTACTTC.

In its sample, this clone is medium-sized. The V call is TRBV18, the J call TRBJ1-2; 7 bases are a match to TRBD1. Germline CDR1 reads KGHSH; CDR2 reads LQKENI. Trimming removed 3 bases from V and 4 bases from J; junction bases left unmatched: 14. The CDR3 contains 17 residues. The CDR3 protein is CASSPIAGPDRIYGYTF. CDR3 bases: TGTGCCAGCTCACCTATTGCGGGTCCGGACAGGATCTATGGCTACACCTTC.

The CDR3 here is CASSLGETQYF. The CDR3, as DNA: TGCGCCAGCAGTCTGGGCGAGACCCAGTACTTC. The rearrangement uses TRBV10-1 and TRBJ2-5; D gene ambiguous. Deletions cut 5 bases from V and 5 bases from J, with 6 bases between. This CDR3 comprises 11 residues. Germline CDR1 is WNHNN and CDR2 is SYGVQD (reference sequence).

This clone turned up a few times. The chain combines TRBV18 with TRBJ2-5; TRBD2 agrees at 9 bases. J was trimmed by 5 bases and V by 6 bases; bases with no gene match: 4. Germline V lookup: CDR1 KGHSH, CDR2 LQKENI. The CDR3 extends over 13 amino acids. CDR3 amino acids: CASSRGLAETQYF. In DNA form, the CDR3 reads TGTGCCAGCTCCCGAGGACTAGCGGAGACCCAGTACTTC.

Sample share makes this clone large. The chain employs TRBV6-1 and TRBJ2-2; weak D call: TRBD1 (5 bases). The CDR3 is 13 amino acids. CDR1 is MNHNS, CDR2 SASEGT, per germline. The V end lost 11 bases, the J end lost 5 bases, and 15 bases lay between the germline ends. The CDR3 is CACGAGKTGELFF. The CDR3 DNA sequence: TGTGCCTGCGGTGCAGGGAAGACCGGGGAGCTGTTTTTT.

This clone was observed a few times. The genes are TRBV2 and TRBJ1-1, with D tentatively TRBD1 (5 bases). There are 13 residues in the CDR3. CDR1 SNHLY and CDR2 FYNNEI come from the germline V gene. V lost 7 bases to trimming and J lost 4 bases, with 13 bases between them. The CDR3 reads CASTTDRSTEAFF. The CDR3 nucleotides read TGTGCCAGCACCACCGACAGAAGCACTGAAGCTTTCTTT.

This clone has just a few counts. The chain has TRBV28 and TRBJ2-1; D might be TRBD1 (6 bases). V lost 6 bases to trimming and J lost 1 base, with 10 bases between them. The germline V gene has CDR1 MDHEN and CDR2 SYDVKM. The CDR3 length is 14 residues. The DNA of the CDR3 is TGTGCCAGCAGCCGGGACATTTCCTACAATGAGCAGTTCTTC. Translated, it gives CASSRDISYNEQFF. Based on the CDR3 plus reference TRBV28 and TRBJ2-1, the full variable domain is DVKVTQSSRYLVKRTGEKVFLECVQDMDHENMFWYRQDPGLGLRLIYFSYDVKMKEKGDIPEGYSVSREKKERFSLILESASTNQTSMYLCASSRDISYNEQFFGPGTRLTVL.

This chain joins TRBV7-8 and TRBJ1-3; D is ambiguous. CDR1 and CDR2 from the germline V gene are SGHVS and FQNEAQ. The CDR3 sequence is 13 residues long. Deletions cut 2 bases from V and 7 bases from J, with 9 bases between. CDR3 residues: CASSLSLSNTIYF. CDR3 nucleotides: TGTGCCAGCAGCTTAAGCCTCTCGAACACCATATATTTT.

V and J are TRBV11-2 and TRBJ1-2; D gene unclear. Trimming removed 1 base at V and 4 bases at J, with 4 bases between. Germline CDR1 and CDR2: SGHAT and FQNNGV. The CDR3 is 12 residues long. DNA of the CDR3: TGTGCCAGCAGCTTAGGCAGCTATGGCTACACCTTC. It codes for CASSLGSYGYTF.

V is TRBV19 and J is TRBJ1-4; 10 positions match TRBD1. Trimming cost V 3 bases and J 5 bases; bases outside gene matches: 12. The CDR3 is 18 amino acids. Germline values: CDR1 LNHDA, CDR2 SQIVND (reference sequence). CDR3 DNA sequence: TGTGCCAGTAGTATCCGGCGGACAGGGGGATACTTAAATGAAAAACTGTTTTTT. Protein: CASSIRRTGGYLNEKLFF. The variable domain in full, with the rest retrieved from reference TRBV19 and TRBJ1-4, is DGGITQSPKYLFRKEGQNVTLSCEQNLNHDAMYWYRQDPGQGLRLIYYSQIVNDFQKGDIAEGYSVSREKKESFPLTVTSAQKNPTAFYLCASSIRRTGGYLNEKLFFGSGTQLSVL.

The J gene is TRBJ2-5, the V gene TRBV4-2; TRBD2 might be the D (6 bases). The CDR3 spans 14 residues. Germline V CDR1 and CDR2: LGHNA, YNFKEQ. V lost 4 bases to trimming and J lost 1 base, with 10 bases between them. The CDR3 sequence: CASSPGDVQETQYF. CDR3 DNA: TGTGCCAGCAGCCCGGGGGACGTCCAAGAGACCCAGTACTTC.

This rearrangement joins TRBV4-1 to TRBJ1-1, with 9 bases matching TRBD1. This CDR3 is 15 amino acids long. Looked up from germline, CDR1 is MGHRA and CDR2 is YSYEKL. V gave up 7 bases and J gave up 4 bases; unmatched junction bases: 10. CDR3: CASIAIGQGSTEAFF. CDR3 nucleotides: TGCGCCAGCATCGCAATCGGACAGGGGAGCACTGAAGCTTTCTTT.

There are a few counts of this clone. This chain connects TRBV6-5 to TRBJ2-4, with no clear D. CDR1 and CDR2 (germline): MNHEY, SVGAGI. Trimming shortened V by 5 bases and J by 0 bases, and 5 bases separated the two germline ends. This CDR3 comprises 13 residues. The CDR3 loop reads CASSGLAKNIQYF. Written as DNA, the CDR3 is TGTGCCAGCAGTGGCCTAGCCAAAAACATTCAGTACTTC.

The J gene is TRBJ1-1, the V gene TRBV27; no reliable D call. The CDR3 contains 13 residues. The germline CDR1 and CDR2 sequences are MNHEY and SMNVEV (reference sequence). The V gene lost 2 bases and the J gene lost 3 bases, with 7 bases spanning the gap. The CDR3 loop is CASSLKGDTEAFF. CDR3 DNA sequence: TGTGCCAGCAGTTTAAAGGGAGACACTGAAGCTTTCTTT.

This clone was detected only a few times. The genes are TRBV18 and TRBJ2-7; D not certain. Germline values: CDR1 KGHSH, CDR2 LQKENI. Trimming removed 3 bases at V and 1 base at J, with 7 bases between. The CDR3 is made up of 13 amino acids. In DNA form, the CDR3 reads TGTGCCAGCTCACCGGGCAGTTCCTACGAGCAGTACTTC. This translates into CASSPGSSYEQYF.

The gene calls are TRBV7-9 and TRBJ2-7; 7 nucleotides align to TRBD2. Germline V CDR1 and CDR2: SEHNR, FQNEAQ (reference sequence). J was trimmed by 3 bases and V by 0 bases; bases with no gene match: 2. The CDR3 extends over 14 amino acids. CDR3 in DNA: TGTGCCAGCAGCTTAGCCCCTAGCGGCTACGAGCAGTACTTC. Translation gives CASSLAPSGYEQYF.

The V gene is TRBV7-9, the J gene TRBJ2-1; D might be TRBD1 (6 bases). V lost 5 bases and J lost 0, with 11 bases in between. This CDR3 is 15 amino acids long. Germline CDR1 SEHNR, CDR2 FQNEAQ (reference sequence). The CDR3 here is CASSHRERSYNEQFF. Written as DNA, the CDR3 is TGTGCCAGCAGCCACAGGGAACGCTCCTACAATGAGCAGTTCTTC.

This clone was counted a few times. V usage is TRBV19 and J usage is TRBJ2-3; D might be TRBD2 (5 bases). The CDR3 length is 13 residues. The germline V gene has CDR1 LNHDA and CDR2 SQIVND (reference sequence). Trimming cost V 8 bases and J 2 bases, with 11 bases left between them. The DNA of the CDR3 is TGTGCCAGTCGGCGCGGGCCCACAGATACGCAGTATTTT. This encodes CASRRGPTDTQYF.

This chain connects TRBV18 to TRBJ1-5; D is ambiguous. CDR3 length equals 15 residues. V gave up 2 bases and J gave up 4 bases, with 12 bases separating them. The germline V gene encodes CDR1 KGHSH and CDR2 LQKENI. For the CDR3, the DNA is TGTGCCAGCTCACCAGTCCCCAGATTAAATCAGCCCCAGCATTTT. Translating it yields CASSPVPRLNQPQHF.

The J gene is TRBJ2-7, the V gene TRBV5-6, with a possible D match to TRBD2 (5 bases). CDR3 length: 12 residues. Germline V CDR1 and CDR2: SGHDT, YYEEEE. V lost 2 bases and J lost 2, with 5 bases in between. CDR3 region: CASSFGAYEQYF. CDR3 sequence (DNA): TGTGCCAGCAGCTTCGGGGCCTACGAGCAGTACTTC.

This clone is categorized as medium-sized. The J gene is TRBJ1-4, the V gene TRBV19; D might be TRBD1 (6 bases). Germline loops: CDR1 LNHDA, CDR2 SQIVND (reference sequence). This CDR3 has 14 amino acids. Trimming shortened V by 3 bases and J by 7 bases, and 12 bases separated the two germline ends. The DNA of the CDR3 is TGTGCCAGTAGTATCCAGGGGAAGGGTGAAAAACTGTTTTTT. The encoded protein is CASSIQGKGEKLFF.

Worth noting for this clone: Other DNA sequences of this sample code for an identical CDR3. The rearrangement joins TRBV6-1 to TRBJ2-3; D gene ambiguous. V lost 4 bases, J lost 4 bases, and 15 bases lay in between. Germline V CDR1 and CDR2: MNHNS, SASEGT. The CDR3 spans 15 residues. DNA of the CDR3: TGTGCCAGCAGTGGAGGCCTGGCCTTCCCAGATACGCAGTATTTT. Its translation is CASSGGLAFPDTQYF.

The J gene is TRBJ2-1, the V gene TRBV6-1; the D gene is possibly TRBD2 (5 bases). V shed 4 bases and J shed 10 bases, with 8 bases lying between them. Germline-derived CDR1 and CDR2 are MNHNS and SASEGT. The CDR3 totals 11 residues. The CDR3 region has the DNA TGTGCCAGCAGTGGATGGAGGGAGCAGTTCTTC. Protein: CASSGWREQFF.

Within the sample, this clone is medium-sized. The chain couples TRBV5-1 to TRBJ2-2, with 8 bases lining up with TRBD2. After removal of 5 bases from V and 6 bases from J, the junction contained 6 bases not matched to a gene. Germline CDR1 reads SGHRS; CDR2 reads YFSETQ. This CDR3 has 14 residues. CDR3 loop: CASRGLAVAGELFF. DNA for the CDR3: TGCGCCAGCAGAGGACTAGCTGTTGCCGGGGAGCTGTTTTTT.

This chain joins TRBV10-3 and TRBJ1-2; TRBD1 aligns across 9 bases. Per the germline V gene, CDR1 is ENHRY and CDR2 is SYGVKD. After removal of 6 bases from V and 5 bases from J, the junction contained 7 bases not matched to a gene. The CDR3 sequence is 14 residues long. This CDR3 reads CAISETGQGYGYTF. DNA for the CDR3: TGTGCCATCAGCGAGACGGGACAGGGTTATGGCTACACCTTC.

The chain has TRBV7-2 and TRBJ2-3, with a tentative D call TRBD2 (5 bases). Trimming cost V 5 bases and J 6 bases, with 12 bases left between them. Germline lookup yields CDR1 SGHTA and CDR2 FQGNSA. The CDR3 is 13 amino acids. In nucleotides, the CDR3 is TGTGCCAGCAGCCTGACCCGGGGTGATACGCAGTATTTT. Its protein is CASSLTRGDTQYF.

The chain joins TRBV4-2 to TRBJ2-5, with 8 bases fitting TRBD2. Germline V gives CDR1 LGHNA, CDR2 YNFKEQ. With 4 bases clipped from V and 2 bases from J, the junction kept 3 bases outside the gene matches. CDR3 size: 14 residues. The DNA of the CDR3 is TGTGCCAGCAGCCCGGGGGGGCTTCAAGAGACCCAGTACTTC. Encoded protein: CASSPGGLQETQYF.

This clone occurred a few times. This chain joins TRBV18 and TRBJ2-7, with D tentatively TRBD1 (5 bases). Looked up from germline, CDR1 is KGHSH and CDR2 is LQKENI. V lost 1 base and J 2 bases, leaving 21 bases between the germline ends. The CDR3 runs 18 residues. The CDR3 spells CASSPLEFSAGPPYEQYF. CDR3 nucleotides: TGTGCCAGCTCACCACTTGAGTTTTCGGCAGGGCCACCCTACGAGCAGTACTTC.